This TCR beta chain comes out of a study of T cells in Graves' hyperthyroidism and ophthalmopathy. Study-level results: Patients with ophthalmopathy were separated from those with stable hyperthyroidism by a 13 V-J model. Peripheral blood also featured most of the thyroid clonotypes expanded above 0.001.

This clonotype was counted many times. Its specificity is not known. One end of the junction is discordant with germline, which a read error may explain. Ophthalmopathy patients all had a Clinical Activity Score of at least 3, a NOSPECS grade of at least 4 and disease under 3 months old. Clinical symptoms, serum thyroxine, TRAb, thyroid ultrasound and orbital computed tomography informed diagnoses. Germline V gene sequence: CDR1 MNHEY, CDR2 SVGEGT. The CDR3 extends over 15 amino acids. TCR beta CDR3 regions were amplified from RNA. TCR CDR3 regions were first amplified by RT-PCR with HTBI primers. Via MiXCR, TCRdb re-called the multiplex PCR reads, giving one row per CDR3 protein. The table lists some 500,000 distinct CDR3 sequences, approximately 25% of them singletons.

Material: blood. The chain uses TRBV6-2 or TRBV6-3 and TRBJ2-7, with 7 positions matching TRBD1. The sequence derives from a woman in her 30s with Graves' ophthalmopathy. CDR3 amino acids: CASSYNRDSYYEQYF. CDR3 sequence (DNA): TGTGCCAGCAGTTACAACCGGGACAGCTACTACGAGCAGTATTTC.